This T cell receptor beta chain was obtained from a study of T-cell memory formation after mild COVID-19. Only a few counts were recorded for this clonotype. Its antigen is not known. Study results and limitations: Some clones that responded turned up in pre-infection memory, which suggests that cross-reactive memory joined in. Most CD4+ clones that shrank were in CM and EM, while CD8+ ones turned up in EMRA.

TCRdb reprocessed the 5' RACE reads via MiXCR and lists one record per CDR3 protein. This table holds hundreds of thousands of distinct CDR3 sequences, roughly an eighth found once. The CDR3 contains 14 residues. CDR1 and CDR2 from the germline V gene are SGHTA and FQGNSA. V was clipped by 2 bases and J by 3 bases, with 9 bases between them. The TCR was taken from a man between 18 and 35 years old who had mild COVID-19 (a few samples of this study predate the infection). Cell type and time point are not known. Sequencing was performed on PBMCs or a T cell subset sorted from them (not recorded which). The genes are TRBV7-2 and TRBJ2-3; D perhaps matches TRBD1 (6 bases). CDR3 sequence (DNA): TGTGCCAGCAGCTTACGAACAGGGACAGATACGCAGTATTTT. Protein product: CASSLRTGTDTQYF.